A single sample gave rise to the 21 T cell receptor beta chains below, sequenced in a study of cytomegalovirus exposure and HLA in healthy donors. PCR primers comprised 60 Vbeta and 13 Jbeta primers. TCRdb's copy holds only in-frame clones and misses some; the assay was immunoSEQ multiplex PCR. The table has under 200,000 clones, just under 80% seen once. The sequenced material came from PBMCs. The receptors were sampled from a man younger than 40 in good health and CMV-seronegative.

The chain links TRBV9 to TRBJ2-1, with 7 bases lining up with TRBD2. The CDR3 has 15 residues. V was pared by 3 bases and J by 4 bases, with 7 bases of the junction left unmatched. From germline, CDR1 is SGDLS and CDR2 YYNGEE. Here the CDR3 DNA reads TGTGCCAGCAGCGAAAGCGGGGAACCATACAATGAGCAGTTCTTC. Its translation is CASSESGEPYNEQFF.

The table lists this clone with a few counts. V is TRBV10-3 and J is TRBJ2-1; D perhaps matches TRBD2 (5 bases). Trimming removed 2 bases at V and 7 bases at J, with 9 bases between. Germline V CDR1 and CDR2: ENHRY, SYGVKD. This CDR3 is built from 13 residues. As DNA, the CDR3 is TGTGCCATCAGTGAGGCTACTAGGAATGAGCAGTTCTTC. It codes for CAISEATRNEQFF.

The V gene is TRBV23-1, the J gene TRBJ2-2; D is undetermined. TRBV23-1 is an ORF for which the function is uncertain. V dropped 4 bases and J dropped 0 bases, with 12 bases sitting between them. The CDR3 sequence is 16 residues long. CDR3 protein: CASSRPTPPNTGELFF. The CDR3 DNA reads TGCGCCAGCAGTCGCCCGACACCCCCGAACACCGGGGAGCTGTTTTTT.

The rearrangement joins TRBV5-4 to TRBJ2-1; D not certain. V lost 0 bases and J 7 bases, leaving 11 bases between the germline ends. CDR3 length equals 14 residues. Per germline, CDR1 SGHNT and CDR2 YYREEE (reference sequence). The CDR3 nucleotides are TGTGCCAGCAGCTTGGTCCTGGCGAGGAATGAGCAGTTCTTC. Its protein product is CASSLVLARNEQFF.

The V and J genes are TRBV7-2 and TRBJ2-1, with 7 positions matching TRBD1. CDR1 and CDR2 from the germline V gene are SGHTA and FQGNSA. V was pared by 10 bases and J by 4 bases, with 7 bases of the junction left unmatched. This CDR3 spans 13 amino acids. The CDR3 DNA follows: TGTGCCACCGGACAGGTTGAATACAATGAGCAGTTCTTC. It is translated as CATGQVEYNEQFF.

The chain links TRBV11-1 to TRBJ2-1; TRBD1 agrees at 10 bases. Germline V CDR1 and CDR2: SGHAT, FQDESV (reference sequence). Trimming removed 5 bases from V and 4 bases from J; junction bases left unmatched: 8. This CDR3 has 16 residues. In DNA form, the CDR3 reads TGTGCCAGCAGCCCCTCGACAGGGGGCGCGTACAATGAGCAGTTCTTC. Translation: CASSPSTGGAYNEQFF. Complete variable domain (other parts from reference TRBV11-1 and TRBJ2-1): EAEVAQSPRYKITEKSQAVAFWCDPISGHATLYWYRQILGQGPELLVQFQDESVVDDSQLPKDRFSAERLKGVDSTLKIQPAELGDSAMYLCASSPSTGGAYNEQFFGPGTRLTVL.

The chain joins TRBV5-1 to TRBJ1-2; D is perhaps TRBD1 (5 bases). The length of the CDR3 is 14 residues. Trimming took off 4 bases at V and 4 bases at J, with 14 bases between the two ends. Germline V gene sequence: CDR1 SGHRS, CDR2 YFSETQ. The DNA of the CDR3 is TGCGCCAGCAGCCTCGGGCAGGGCAGCTATGGCTACACCTTC. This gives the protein CASSLGQGSYGYTF.

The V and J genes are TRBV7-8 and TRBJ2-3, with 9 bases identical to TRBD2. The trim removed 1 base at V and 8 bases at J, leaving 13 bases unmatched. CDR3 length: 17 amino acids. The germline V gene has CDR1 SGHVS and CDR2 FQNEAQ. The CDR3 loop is CASSLVSGGAARGTQYF. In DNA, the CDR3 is TGTGCCAGCAGCTTAGTTAGCGGGGGAGCGGCTCGGGGTACGCAGTATTTT.

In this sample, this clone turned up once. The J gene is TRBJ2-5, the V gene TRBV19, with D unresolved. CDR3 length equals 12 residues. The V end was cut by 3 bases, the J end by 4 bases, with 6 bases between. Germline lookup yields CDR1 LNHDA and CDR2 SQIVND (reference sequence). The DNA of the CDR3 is TGTGCCAGTAGTATCCCGGGAGAGACCCAGTACTTC. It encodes CASSIPGETQYF. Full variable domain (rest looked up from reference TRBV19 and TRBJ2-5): DGGITQSPKYLFRKEGQNVTLSCEQNLNHDAMYWYRQDPGQGLRLIYYSQIVNDFQKGDIAEGYSVSREKKESFPLTVTSAQKNPTAFYLCASSIPGETQYFGPGTRLLVL.

The CDR3 loop is CASSQEAGSGVGELFF. In DNA, the CDR3 is TGCGCCAGCAGCCAAGAGGCGGGGTCAGGAGTTGGGGAGCTGTTTTTT. The chain carries TRBV4-3 and TRBJ2-2; TRBD2 might be the D (6 bases). Germline V CDR1 and CDR2: LGHNA, YSLEER. Deletions cut 0 bases from V and 8 bases from J, with 16 bases between. The CDR3 extends over 16 amino acids.

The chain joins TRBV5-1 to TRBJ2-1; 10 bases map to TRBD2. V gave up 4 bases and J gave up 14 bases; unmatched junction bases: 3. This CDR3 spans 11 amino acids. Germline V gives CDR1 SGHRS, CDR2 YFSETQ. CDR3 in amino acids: CASSLGLAEFF. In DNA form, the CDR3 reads TGCGCCAGCAGCCTTGGACTAGCGGAGTTCTTC.

The CDR3 reads CASSATIWGRGNQPQHF. In DNA, the CDR3 is TGTGCCAGCAGTGCTACGATCTGGGGCCGCGGCAATCAGCCCCAGCATTTT. The chain recombines TRBV2 with TRBJ1-5; D is perhaps TRBD1 (5 bases). V was cut by 4 bases and J by 2 bases, with 18 bases left in between. CDR1 is SNHLY, CDR2 FYNNEI, per germline. There are 17 residues in the CDR3.

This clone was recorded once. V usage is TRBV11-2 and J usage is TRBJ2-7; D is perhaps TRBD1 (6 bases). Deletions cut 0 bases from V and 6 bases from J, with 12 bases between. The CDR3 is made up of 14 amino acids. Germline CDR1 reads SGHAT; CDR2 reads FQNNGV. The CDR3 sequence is CASSLDRGVREQYF. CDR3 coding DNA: TGTGCCAGCAGCTTAGACAGGGGAGTCCGCGAGCAGTACTTC.

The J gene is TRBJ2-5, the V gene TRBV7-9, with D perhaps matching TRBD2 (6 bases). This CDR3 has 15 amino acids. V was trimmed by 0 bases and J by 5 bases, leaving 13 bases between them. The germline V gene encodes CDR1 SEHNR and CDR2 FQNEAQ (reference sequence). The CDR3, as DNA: TGTGCCAGCAGCTTAGCTGGGGGGTTTTTGGAGACCCAGTACTTC. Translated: CASSLAGGFLETQYF.

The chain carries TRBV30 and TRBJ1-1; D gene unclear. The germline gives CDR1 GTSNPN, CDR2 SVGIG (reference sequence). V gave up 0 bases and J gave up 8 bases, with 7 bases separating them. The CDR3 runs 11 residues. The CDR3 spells CAWSVLGEAFF. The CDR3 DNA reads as TGTGCCTGGAGTGTACTCGGGGAAGCTTTCTTT.

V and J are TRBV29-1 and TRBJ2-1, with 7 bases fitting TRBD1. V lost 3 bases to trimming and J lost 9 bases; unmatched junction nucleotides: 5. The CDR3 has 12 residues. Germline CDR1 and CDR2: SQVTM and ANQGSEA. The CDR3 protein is CSVDKGAGEQFF. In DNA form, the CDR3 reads TGCAGCGTTGATAAGGGGGCGGGTGAGCAGTTCTTC.

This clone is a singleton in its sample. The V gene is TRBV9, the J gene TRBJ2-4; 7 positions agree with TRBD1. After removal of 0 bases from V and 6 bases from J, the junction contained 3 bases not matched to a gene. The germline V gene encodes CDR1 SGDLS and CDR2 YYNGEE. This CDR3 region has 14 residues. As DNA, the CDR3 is TGTGCCAGCAGCGTAGGTACAGGGGTAAACATTCAGTACTTC. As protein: CASSVGTGVNIQYF. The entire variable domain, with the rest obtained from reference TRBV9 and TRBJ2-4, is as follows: DSGVTQTPKHLITATGQRVTLRCSPRSGDLSVYWYQQSLDQGLQFLIQYYNGEERAKGNILERFSAQQFPDLHSELNLSSLELGDSALYFCASSVGTGVNIQYFGAGTRLSVL.

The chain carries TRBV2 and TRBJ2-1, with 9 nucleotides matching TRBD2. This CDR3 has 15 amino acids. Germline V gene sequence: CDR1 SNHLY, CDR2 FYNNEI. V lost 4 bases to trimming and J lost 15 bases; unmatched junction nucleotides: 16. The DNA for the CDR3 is TGTGCCAGCAGTGCCACATCAATGGGTGGACTAGCGTGGTTCTTC. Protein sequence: CASSATSMGGLAWFF.

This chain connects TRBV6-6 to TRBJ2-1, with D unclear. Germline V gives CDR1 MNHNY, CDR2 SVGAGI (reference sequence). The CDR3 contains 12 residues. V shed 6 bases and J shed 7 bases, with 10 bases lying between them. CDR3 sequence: CASSASLNEQFF. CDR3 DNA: TGTGCCAGCAGCGCTAGTTTGAATGAGCAGTTCTTC.

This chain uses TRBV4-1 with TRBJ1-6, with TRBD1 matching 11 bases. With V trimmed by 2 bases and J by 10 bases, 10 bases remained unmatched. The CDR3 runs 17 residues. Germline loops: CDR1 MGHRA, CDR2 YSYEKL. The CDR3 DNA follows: TGCGCCAGCAGCCAAAAACTAGGGACAGGGGGACCGTCACCCCTCCACTTT. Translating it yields CASSQKLGTGGPSPLHF.

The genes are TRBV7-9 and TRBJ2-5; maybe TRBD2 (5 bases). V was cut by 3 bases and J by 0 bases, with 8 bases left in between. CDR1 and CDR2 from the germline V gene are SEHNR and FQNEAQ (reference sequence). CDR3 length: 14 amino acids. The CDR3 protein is CASSFPADQETQYF. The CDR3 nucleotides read TGTGCCAGCAGCTTCCCAGCGGACCAAGAGACCCAGTACTTC.